This is a list of T cell receptor beta chains from one sample in a study of cytomegalovirus exposure and HLA in healthy donors. The protocol was immunoSEQ multiplex PCR, while the TCRdb copy is restricted to in-frame clones and leaves out a portion. The sample lists about 130,000 clones, about 88% seen once, with 0.95% to 1.5% in the top ten. The source material was PBMCs. The receptors stem from a young woman in good health and CMV-seronegative. The CDR3 runs from the conserved cysteine through the conserved F or W. Each record gives: clone size, V gene, J gene, D gene, CDR3 protein, CDR3 DNA. The D gene is left open where the match is weak. Expanded clones are given a class, and other clones once, few, many or no size at all.

clone size: NA; V gene: TRBV15; J gene: TRBJ2-7; D gene: TRBD1; CDR3 protein: CATSRAGTGGSYEQYF; CDR3 DNA: TGTGCCACCAGCAGAGCGGGAACAGGGGGTTCCTACGAGCAGTACTTC
clone size: NA; V gene: TRBV7-3; J gene: TRBJ2-3; D gene: TRBD2; CDR3 protein: CASSSLAGSGGPGDTQYF; CDR3 DNA: TGTGCCAGCAGCTCCCTCGCGGGTAGCGGGGGGCCGGGAGATACGCAGTATTTT
clone size: NA; V gene: TRBV19; J gene: TRBJ1-1; D gene: NA; CDR3 protein: CASSISRGTEAFF; CDR3 DNA: TGTGCCAGTAGTATTTCAAGGGGCACTGAAGCTTTCTTT
clone size: NA; V gene: TRBV6-6; J gene: TRBJ1-1; D gene: NA; CDR3 protein: CASGPQGNTEAFF; CDR3 DNA: TGTGCCAGCGGGCCCCAGGGGAACACTGAAGCTTTCTTT
clone size: NA; V gene: TRBV19; J gene: TRBJ1-2; D gene: NA; CDR3 protein: CASGTGRIGYTF; CDR3 DNA: TGTGCCAGTGGTACAGGGCGGATTGGCTACACCTTC
clone size: few; V gene: TRBV18; J gene: TRBJ1-2; D gene: NA; CDR3 protein: CASSTANYGYTF; CDR3 DNA: TGTGCCAGCTCAACAGCTAACTATGGCTACACCTTC
clone size: NA; V gene: TRBV27; J gene: TRBJ1-5; D gene: NA; CDR3 protein: CASSYRYSSNQPQHF; CDR3 DNA: TGTGCCAGCAGTTATCGTTACAGTAGCAATCAGCCCCAGCATTTT
clone size: NA; V gene: TRBV7-6; J gene: TRBJ1-6; D gene: TRBD1; CDR3 protein: CASSLRGTGDSPLHF; CDR3 DNA: TGTGCCAGCAGCTTACGCGGGACAGGGGATTCACCCCTCCACTTT
clone size: NA; V gene: TRBV5-1; J gene: TRBJ2-1; D gene: NA; CDR3 protein: CASSSSTQGEQFF; CDR3 DNA: TGCGCCAGCAGCTCTTCCACACAGGGTGAGCAGTTCTTC
clone size: NA; V gene: TRBV5-4; J gene: TRBJ2-5; D gene: NA; CDR3 protein: CASSFGPGAVYQETQYF; CDR3 DNA: TGTGCCAGCAGCTTCGGGCCCGGAGCGGTGTACCAAGAGACCCAGTACTTC
clone size: NA; V gene: TRBV25-1; J gene: TRBJ2-1; D gene: NA; CDR3 protein: CASSPPRVGKDEQFF; CDR3 DNA: TGTGCCAGCAGTCCCCCGAGGGTAGGGAAGGATGAGCAGTTCTTC
clone size: NA; V gene: TRBV6-6; J gene: TRBJ1-5; D gene: NA; CDR3 protein: CASSFRQGGQPQHF; CDR3 DNA: TGTGCCAGCAGTTTCCGGCAGGGAGGTCAGCCCCAGCATTTT
clone size: NA; V gene: TRBV5-5; J gene: TRBJ2-3; D gene: TRBD2; CDR3 protein: CASSSTSGGDTQYF; CDR3 DNA: TGTGCCAGCAGCTCGACTAGCGGGGGAGATACGCAGTATTTT
clone size: NA; V gene: TRBV2; J gene: TRBJ1-1; D gene: NA; CDR3 protein: CASSDRLQQAVGAFF; CDR3 DNA: TGTGCCAGCAGTGACAGGCTCCAACAGGCAGTTGGAGCTTTCTTT
clone size: NA; V gene: TRBV2; J gene: TRBJ1-1; D gene: NA; CDR3 protein: CASSETGSEAFF; CDR3 DNA: TGTGCCAGCAGTGAAACGGGGTCTGAAGCTTTCTTT
clone size: NA; V gene: TRBV19; J gene: TRBJ2-5; D gene: NA; CDR3 protein: CASSMAGVETQYF; CDR3 DNA: TGTGCCAGTAGTATGGCGGGTGTGGAGACCCAGTACTTC
clone size: once; V gene: TRBV6-1; J gene: TRBJ2-3; D gene: TRBD1; CDR3 protein: CASIMGQGLTDTQYF; CDR3 DNA: TGTGCCAGCATAATGGGACAGGGGCTCACAGATACGCAGTATTTT
clone size: NA; V gene: TRBV9; J gene: TRBJ1-3; D gene: TRBD1; CDR3 protein: CASSAGDRLVTIYF; CDR3 DNA: TGTGCCAGCAGCGCCGGGGACAGATTGGTCACCATATATTTT
clone size: NA; V gene: TRBV7-6; J gene: TRBJ2-7; D gene: NA; CDR3 protein: CASSLGSHEQYF; CDR3 DNA: TGTGCCAGCAGCTTAGGAAGCCACGAGCAGTACTTC
clone size: NA; V gene: TRBV20-1; J gene: TRBJ1-2; D gene: NA; CDR3 protein: CSASGRESDTF; CDR3 DNA: TGCAGTGCTAGCGGCCGGGAAAGCGACACCTTC
clone size: NA; V gene: TRBV18; J gene: TRBJ2-7; D gene: TRBD1; CDR3 protein: CASSLPGQGFEQYF; CDR3 DNA: TGTGCCAGCTCCCTGCCGGGACAGGGGTTCGAGCAGTACTTC
clone size: NA; V gene: TRBV12-5; J gene: TRBJ1-5; D gene: NA; CDR3 protein: CASGLVLSQDNQPQHF; CDR3 DNA: TGTGCTAGTGGTTTGGTACTCTCACAGGACAATCAGCCCCAGCATTTT
clone size: NA; V gene: TRBV11-3; J gene: TRBJ2-2; D gene: TRBD1; CDR3 protein: CASSPRTGDTGELFF; CDR3 DNA: TGTGCCAGCAGCCCACGAACAGGGGACACCGGGGAGCTGTTTTTT
clone size: few; V gene: TRBV4-1; J gene: TRBJ1-6; D gene: NA; CDR3 protein: CASSQGGHLSSYNSPLHF; CDR3 DNA: TGCGCCAGCAGCCAAGGGGGACACCTAAGCTCCTATAATTCACCCCTCCACTTT
clone size: NA; V gene: TRBV6-5; J gene: TRBJ2-1; D gene: TRBD1; CDR3 protein: CASRPGTGAYNEQFF; CDR3 DNA: TGTGCCAGCAGACCCGGGACAGGCGCTTACAATGAGCAGTTCTTC
clone size: NA; V gene: TRBV13; J gene: TRBJ2-7; D gene: NA; CDR3 protein: CASSLGVRAYEQYF; CDR3 DNA: TGTGCCAGCAGCTTAGGGGTGAGGGCCTACGAGCAGTACTTC
clone size: NA; V gene: TRBV5-4; J gene: TRBJ1-1; D gene: NA; CDR3 protein: CASSLQEGTEAFF; CDR3 DNA: TGTGCCAGCAGCTTACAGGAGGGCACTGAAGCTTTCTTT